The rows below give T cell receptor beta chains drawn from one sample of a study of monozygotic twins with inflammatory bowel disease. TCRdb reprocessed the 5' RACE reads and stores each CDR3 protein as one record, lacking DNA. The sample totals 150,000 to 200,000 distinct CDR3 sequences. Sequenced sample: blood. These receptors came from a human donor with ulcerative colitis or Crohn's disease, or a healthy co-twin of an affected twin (not recorded which). Each CDR3 is given with its conserved first and last residue. A row's size may be missing; if present it is once, few, many or a size class.

clone_size,j_call,v_call,cdr3_aa
.,TRBJ1-5,TRBV2,CASSGTKGQPQHF
.,TRBJ2-7,TRBV4-1,CASSQDRAGAAYEQYF
medium-sized,TRBJ1-5,TRBV12-3/TRBV12-4,CASSFGLPQGWPQHF
.,TRBJ2-5,TRBV20-1,CSAESQETQYF
.,TRBJ2-1,TRBV12-5,CASGSRTGATNEQFF
.,TRBJ2-5,TRBV20-1,CSASNHGQAEETQYF
.,TRBJ2-1,TRBV20-1,CSARVTGEQFF
.,TRBJ2-6,TRBV19,CASSRQHSGANVLTF
.,TRBJ2-3,TRBV5-1,CASSFSDSTDTQYF
.,TRBJ2-7,TRBV25-1,CASIPRGSPYEQYF
.,TRBJ1-2,TRBV4-3,CASSQDRDYGYTF
.,TRBJ2-7,TRBV28,CASYEGPRYEQYF
.,TRBJ2-2,TRBV7-6,CASSGPGENTGELFF
.,TRBJ2-1,TRBV5-1,CASSLTGTGVYNEQFF
.,TRBJ1-5,TRBV19,CASSIDRSNQPQHF
.,TRBJ2-2,TRBV7-2,CASSLTGFGGELFF
.,TRBJ2-7,TRBV29-1,CSVEDLNEQYF
.,TRBJ2-7,TRBV10-3,CAISDLRQGTYEQYF
.,TRBJ1-5,TRBV19,CASSNRGVSNQPQHF
.,TRBJ2-4,TRBV6-6,CASGDRGKGNIQYF
.,TRBJ2-7,TRBV11-2,CASSLDHDRGLEQYF
.,TRBJ2-7,TRBV28,CASSSPDAFSDEQYF
.,TRBJ2-3,TRBV15,CATSRTGFTQYF
.,TRBJ2-4,TRBV4-3,CASSQDLASGQGNIQYF
.,TRBJ1-1,TRBV28,CASSLSGGSNTEAFF
.,TRBJ1-5,TRBV7-8,CASSLAGDRNQPQHF
.,TRBJ1-2,TRBV5-5,CASRISTAPAGYTF
.,TRBJ2-7,TRBV7-2,CASSSQGLEDEQYF
.,TRBJ2-7,TRBV29-1,CSVLGQSTYEQYF
.,TRBJ2-5,TRBV12-3/TRBV12-4,CASSFSTGRIQETQYF
.,TRBJ1-2,TRBV28,CASSPGGGYTF
.,TRBJ1-2,TRBV9,CASSAPHTLSYTF
.,TRBJ2-3,TRBV5-1,CASSLSGLEGDTQYF
.,TRBJ2-3,TRBV5-1,CASSLAVLAGGRDTQYF
.,TRBJ2-7,TRBV5-1,CASSLRQGVSYEQYF
.,TRBJ2-7,TRBV5-1,CASSPGLLDQYF
.,TRBJ2-7,TRBV29-1,CSVGKGRYEQYF
.,TRBJ2-7,TRBV7-6,CASSLTGGDSSTYEQYF
.,TRBJ2-1,TRBV5-1,CASSYPSHGSYNEQFF
.,TRBJ2-4,TRBV24-1,CATSDTGDSIQYF
.,TRBJ2-7,TRBV5-1,CASSVNSYEQYF
.,TRBJ2-2,TRBV7-9,CASSLVPQHTGELFF
.,TRBJ2-7,TRBV18,CASSRWEGVGQYEQYF
.,TRBJ2-2,TRBV6-5,CASSYPAPAGTGELFF
.,TRBJ2-1,TRBV28,CASSRPTGWGYNEQFF
.,TRBJ2-1,TRBV29-1,CSVPDPASYNEQFF
.,TRBJ1-5,TRBV2,CASTPGRNQPQHF
.,TRBJ2-7,TRBV5-1,CATATGTSAPDYEQYF
.,TRBJ2-1,TRBV9,CASSTDGTSVYNEQFF
.,TRBJ1-5,TRBV7-9,CASSVSGDQPQHF
.,TRBJ1-6,TRBV3-1,CASSWGQGLRNSPLHF